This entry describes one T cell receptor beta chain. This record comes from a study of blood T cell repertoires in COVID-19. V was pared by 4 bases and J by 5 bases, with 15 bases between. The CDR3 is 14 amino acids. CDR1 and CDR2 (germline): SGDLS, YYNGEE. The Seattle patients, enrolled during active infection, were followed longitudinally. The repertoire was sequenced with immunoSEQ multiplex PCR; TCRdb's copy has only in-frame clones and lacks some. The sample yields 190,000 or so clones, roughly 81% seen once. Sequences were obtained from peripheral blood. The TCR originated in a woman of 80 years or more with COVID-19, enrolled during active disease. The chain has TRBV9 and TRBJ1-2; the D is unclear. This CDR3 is CASSPSPAFYGYTF. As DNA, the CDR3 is TGTGCCAGCAGCCCTAGTCCAGCTTTTTATGGCTACACCTTC.